These 28 T cell receptor beta chains came from one sample sequenced in a study of Ad26.COV2.S vaccination and SARS-CoV-2 variants. TCRdb's copy holds only in-frame clones and misses some; the assay was immunoSEQ multiplex PCR. The sample includes around 450,000 clones, roughly nine tenths of them seen just once. Specified treatment: around 19 received Ad26.COV2.S at low or high dose, single or two shots; about 5 received placebo; per-sample allocation not given. Vaccine and placebo recipients were sampled on day 63 after the first injection. The sequencing here drew on peripheral blood, taken in a trial of Ad26.COV2.S vaccine versus placebo. The receptors come from a person aged 18-60 years who received the Ad26.COV2.S COVID-19 vaccine or a placebo.

This sequence joins TRBV10-1 and TRBJ1-1, with a weak D call TRBD1 (6 bases). V was pared by 6 bases and J by 0 bases, with 8 bases between. The CDR3 totals 13 residues. The V gene's germline CDR1 is WNHNN and CDR2 SYGVQD (reference sequence). CDR3 loop: CASRGTLNTEAFF. The CDR3 DNA reads TGCGCCAGCAGGGGGACATTGAACACTGAAGCTTTCTTT.

The chain recombines TRBV11-2 with TRBJ2-2; the match to TRBD2 covers 7 bases. V dropped 8 bases and J dropped 1; count of bases not matched to a gene: 4. This CDR3 is 14 amino acids long. Germline V CDR1 and CDR2: SGHAT, FQNNGV. CDR3 region: CASHLAENTGELFF. In DNA, the CDR3 is TGTGCCAGCCACCTAGCGGAGAACACCGGGGAGCTGTTTTTT.

V and J are TRBV27 and TRBJ2-1, with D possibly being TRBD1 (5 bases). V lost 4 bases to trimming and J lost 8 bases, with 12 bases between them. CDR1 is MNHEY and CDR2 is SMNVEV in the germline V gene (reference sequence). CDR3 length: 13 residues. The CDR3 reads CASSSQAQYEQFF. CDR3 nucleotides: TGTGCCAGCAGTTCACAGGCCCAGTATGAGCAGTTCTTC.

This rearrangement joins TRBV2 to TRBJ1-1; TRBD1 matches 8 bases. V dropped 6 bases and J dropped 1; count of bases not matched to a gene: 10. This CDR3 contains 16 residues. CDR1 SNHLY and CDR2 FYNNEI come from the germline V gene. CDR3 coding DNA: TGTGCCAGCAGACCGATTGGTGGGACAGGGAACACTGAAGCTTTCTTT. Its protein product is CASRPIGGTGNTEAFF.

The chain has TRBV4-1 and TRBJ1-2; 7 nucleotides line up with TRBD1. This CDR3 is 16 amino acids long. Germline CDR1 and CDR2: MGHRA and YSYEKL. Trimming took 4 bases from V and 3 from J; bases not matched to a gene: 11. CDR3 protein: CASSPLLRGGDYGYTF. CDR3 in DNA: TGCGCCAGCAGCCCGCTACTCAGGGGGGGCGACTATGGCTACACCTTC.

The chain uses TRBV21-1 and TRBJ2-7. TRBV21-1 is marked as a pseudogene. The CDR3 covers 17 residues. CDR3 in amino acids: CASSKLSGDKVLYEQYF. Here the CDR3 DNA reads TGTGCCAGCAGCAAACTATCCGGCGATAAAGTCCTCTACGAGCAGTACTTC.

The V gene is TRBV6-5, the J gene TRBJ2-5; 13 nucleotides line up with TRBD2. V trimming: 5 bases; J trimming: 4 bases; junction bases outside the gene matches: 7. The CDR3 covers 16 residues. Germline V gene lookup returns CDR1 MNHEY and CDR2 SVGAGI. CDR3 sequence reads: CASSHWGTSGVETQYF. The CDR3 DNA reads as TGTGCCAGCAGTCACTGGGGGACTAGCGGGGTAGAGACCCAGTACTTC.

This rearrangement joins TRBV13 to TRBJ1-4; 10 nucleotides line up with TRBD1. The germline V gene encodes CDR1 PRHDT and CDR2 FYEKMQ (reference sequence). CDR3 length equals 14 residues. V lost 5 bases to trimming and J lost 3 bases; unmatched junction nucleotides: 0. This CDR3 reads CASSGQGANEKLFF. The CDR3 DNA reads TGTGCCAGCAGCGGACAGGGGGCTAATGAAAAACTGTTTTTT.

J is TRBJ1-1 and V is TRBV19; D gene uncertain. There are 15 residues in the CDR3. Germline CDR1 reads LNHDA; CDR2 reads SQIVND (reference sequence). The ends were cut back, 6 bases at V and 0 bases at J, with 14 bases in the middle. The CDR3 is CASRGAPNMNTEAFF. The CDR3, as DNA: TGTGCCAGTAGAGGTGCACCTAACATGAACACTGAAGCTTTCTTT.

This chain links TRBV18 with TRBJ2-4; 10 bases map to TRBD1. V trimming: 2 bases; J trimming: 9 bases; junction bases outside the gene matches: 7. Germline V gene lookup returns CDR1 KGHSH and CDR2 LQKENI. The length of the CDR3 is 15 residues. As DNA, the CDR3 is TGTGCCAGCTCACCATCTGGACAGGGGGTGGGCATTCAGTACTTC. Translating it yields CASSPSGQGVGIQYF.

This clone has just a few counts. The CDR3 region is CASSLGLAGGTGELFF. CDR3 in DNA: TGTGCCAGCAGCTTGGGACTAGCGGGAGGCACCGGGGAGCTGTTTTTT. The rearrangement joins TRBV5-5 to TRBJ2-2, with 13 positions matching TRBD2. The CDR3 consists of 16 residues. Germline CDR1 reads SGHKS; CDR2 reads YYEKEE (reference sequence). After removal of 0 bases from V and 4 bases from J, the junction contained 0 bases not matched to a gene.

V and J are TRBV4-2 and TRBJ2-2; no clear D. The germline CDR1 and CDR2 sequences are LGHNA and YNFKEQ. V lost 1 base, J lost 8 bases, and 2 bases lay in between. CDR3 length equals 11 residues. The CDR3 DNA reads TGTGCCAGCAGCCAAGTGGGGGAGCTGTTTTTT. Amino acid sequence: CASSQVGELFF.

V is TRBV3-1 (or the pseudogene TRBV3-2) and J is TRBJ2-3, with D perhaps being TRBD1 or TRBD2 (5 bases each). V lost 1 base, J lost 4 bases, and 9 bases lay in between. The CDR3 sequence is 14 residues long. In germline, CDR1 is LGHDT, CDR2 YNNKEL (reference sequence). The CDR3 sequence is CASSQASRADTQYF. CDR3 DNA: TGTGCCAGCAGCCAAGCTAGCAGGGCAGATACGCAGTATTTT.

The rearrangement uses TRBV5-4 and TRBJ2-7, with 7 bases aligning to TRBD1. Germline loops: CDR1 SGHNT, CDR2 YYREEE (reference sequence). The CDR3 has 15 residues. J lost 2 bases, V lost 4 bases, and 9 bases had no gene match. The CDR3 region has the DNA TGTGCCAGCAGCCAAGGGGTCGGGACAGCCTACGAGCAGTACTTC. The encoded protein is CASSQGVGTAYEQYF.

J is TRBJ1-2 and V is TRBV4-1, with D perhaps TRBD1 (5 bases). Trimming took off 1 base at V and 3 bases at J, with 18 bases between the two ends. CDR3 length: 17 amino acids. Germline values: CDR1 MGHRA, CDR2 YSYEKL. CDR3 amino acids: CASSQGTQGHRDYGYTF. The DNA of the CDR3 is TGCGCCAGCAGCCAAGGGACCCAGGGCCATCGGGACTATGGCTACACCTTC.

The chain carries TRBV19 and TRBJ2-4, with 8 bases identical to TRBD1. J lost 7 bases, V lost 6 bases, and 8 bases had no gene match. CDR3 length: 14 amino acids. The germline V gene has CDR1 LNHDA and CDR2 SQIVND (reference sequence). Written as DNA, the CDR3 is TGTGCCAGTAGCATCACAGGGGGAACTAACATTCAGTACTTC. This translates into CASSITGGTNIQYF.

The V and J genes are TRBV19 and TRBJ1-5; 8 bases are a match to TRBD1. The junction had 8 bases not matched to a gene; V was cut back by 4 bases and J by 0 bases. Germline loops: CDR1 LNHDA, CDR2 SQIVND (reference sequence). The CDR3 loop spans 17 amino acids. The CDR3 loop is CASSNGQGSHSNQPQHF. CDR3 sequence (DNA): TGTGCCAGTAGTAACGGACAGGGTAGTCATAGCAATCAGCCCCAGCATTTT. Full variable domain (missing parts from reference TRBV19 and TRBJ1-5): DGGITQSPKYLFRKEGQNVTLSCEQNLNHDAMYWYRQDPGQGLRLIYYSQIVNDFQKGDIAEGYSVSREKKESFPLTVTSAQKNPTAFYLCASSNGQGSHSNQPQHFGDGTRLSIL.

The CDR3 protein is CASSPTGDSSYEQYF. CDR3 sequence (DNA): TGTGCCAGTAGTCCGACCGGGGACAGCTCCTACGAGCAGTACTTC. The V and J genes are TRBV19 and TRBJ2-7; 7 bases agree with TRBD1. The CDR3 consists of 15 residues. CDR1 is LNHDA and CDR2 is SQIVND in the germline V gene (reference sequence). J was trimmed by 0 bases and V by 5 bases; bases with no gene match: 7.

V is TRBV7-2 and J is TRBJ2-5; D unresolved. V gave up 1 base and J gave up 2 bases, with 14 bases separating them. The germline CDR1 and CDR2 sequences are SGHTA and FQGNSA. The CDR3 is 16 residues long. The CDR3 protein is CASSLGWGGRQETQYF. The CDR3 nucleotides are TGTGCCAGCAGCTTAGGTTGGGGTGGACGGCAAGAGACCCAGTACTTC.

This clone was picked up one time. This rearrangement joins TRBV27 to TRBJ1-1; the D gene is possibly TRBD1 (6 bases). Germline values: CDR1 MNHEY, CDR2 SMNVEV (reference sequence). The CDR3 extends over 12 amino acids. The V and J ends lost 4 bases and 11 bases respectively, with 14 bases between them. The CDR3 region has the DNA TGTGCCAGCAGTTCGACGACAGGATGGGCTTTCTTT. It specifies CASSSTTGWAFF.

The chain employs TRBV6-2 or TRBV6-3 and TRBJ1-1, with 7 positions matching TRBD1. CDR3 length: 14 residues. The ends lost 2 bases at V and 6 bases at J; junction bases unmatched: 6. Germline V gene sequence: CDR1 MNHEY, CDR2 SVGEGT. The CDR3 loop reads CASSYPRQGPEAFF. For the CDR3, the DNA is TGTGCCAGCAGTTACCCGAGACAGGGCCCTGAAGCTTTCTTT.

The chain recombines TRBV2 with TRBJ1-4; D not certain. This CDR3 comprises 13 residues. V lost 7 bases and J 8 bases, leaving 14 bases between the germline ends. Germline V gene sequence: CDR1 SNHLY, CDR2 FYNNEI. The CDR3 region is CASKVTVQEKLFF. Here the CDR3 DNA reads TGTGCCAGCAAGGTGACGGTTCAGGAAAAACTGTTTTTT.

This sequence joins TRBV11-3 and TRBJ1-1; D perhaps matches TRBD1 (5 bases). Germline V gives CDR1 SGHNT, CDR2 YENEEA. With 1 base removed from V and 1 base from J, the gap between germline ends came to 7 bases. The CDR3 is 14 amino acids. The CDR3 is CASSLAGTNTEAFF. As DNA, the CDR3 is TGTGCCAGCAGCTTAGCAGGGACGAACACTGAAGCTTTCTTT.

This chain joins TRBV7-9 and TRBJ2-1, with a weak D call TRBD2 (5 bases). Germline assignment: CDR1 SEHNR and CDR2 FQNEAQ (reference sequence). There are 16 residues in the CDR3. V was shortened by 0 bases and J by 4 bases, with 13 bases between the two germline ends. Written as DNA, the CDR3 is TGTGCCAGCAGCTTAGCGGCAGCGGACGGGTACAATGAGCAGTTCTTC. Protein: CASSLAAADGYNEQFF.

The CDR3 region is CAWSRFRGNTEAFF. In nucleotides, the CDR3 is TGTGCCTGGAGTAGATTCAGGGGGAACACTGAAGCTTTCTTT. The rearrangement uses TRBV30 and TRBJ1-1; tentative D call: TRBD1 (6 bases). This CDR3 is 14 amino acids long. Looked up from germline, CDR1 is GTSNPN and CDR2 is SVGIG (reference sequence). V shed 2 bases and J shed 1 base, with 11 bases lying between them.

The chain uses TRBV25-1 and TRBJ1-2; TRBD1 matches 9 bases. The CDR3 has 14 residues. Trimming took 3 bases from V and 8 from J; bases not matched to a gene: 7. In germline, CDR1 is MGHDK, CDR2 SYGVNS. The CDR3: CASSDPGTGFGYTF. CDR3 bases: TGTGCCAGCAGTGATCCCGGGACAGGGTTCGGCTACACCTTC.

The chain employs TRBV9 and TRBJ2-7; the match to TRBD2 covers 13 bases. CDR3 length equals 15 residues. The V gene's germline CDR1 is SGDLS and CDR2 YYNGEE. V lost 4 bases and J lost 4; bases outside the gene matches: 5. The CDR3 DNA reads TGTGCCAGCAGCCCGACTAGCGGGAGGCTTTACGAGCAGTACTTC. This gives the protein CASSPTSGRLYEQYF.

This clone was seen once. The chain couples TRBV9 to TRBJ2-2, with D tentatively TRBD2 (7 bases). V was clipped by 4 bases and J by 3 bases, with 13 bases between them. This CDR3 is 15 amino acids long. Germline V gene data show CDR1 as SGDLS and CDR2 as YYNGEE. This CDR3 reads CASSKGGWYTGELFF. As DNA, the CDR3 is TGTGCCAGCAGCAAGGGGGGGTGGTACACCGGGGAGCTGTTTTTT. The whole variable domain, filled in from reference TRBV9 and TRBJ2-2, reads DSGVTQTPKHLITATGQRVTLRCSPRSGDLSVYWYQQSLDQGLQFLIQYYNGEERAKGNILERFSAQQFPDLHSELNLSSLELGDSALYFCASSKGGWYTGELFFGEGSRLTVL.